What follows describes a single T cell receptor (beta chain). The V gene's germline CDR1 is SGHAT and CDR2 FQNNGV. J was trimmed by 0 bases and V by 5 bases; bases with no gene match: 9. This CDR3 comprises 16 residues. This sample is drawn from a study of blood T cell repertoires in COVID-19. Study overall: The analysed material was cDNA or gDNA that came from T cells, B-cell-depleted T cells, or PBMCs.

In the authors' methods: By means of reference gene primer amplification, nucleated cell counts were estimated. TCRdb's copy holds only in-frame clones and misses some; the assay was immunoSEQ multiplex PCR. V and J calls and clone size follow that table, whereas D and trimming were derived from the DNA. The data show around 180,000 clones, with 88% seen just once and approximately 4% held by the top ten. The V gene is TRBV11-2, the J gene TRBJ2-7, with 8 positions matching TRBD2. The specimen sequenced was peripheral blood. The TCR comes from a human donor in a cohort sampled during active COVID-19. CDR3: CASSQWAAGGSYEQYF. The CDR3 nucleotides are TGTGCCAGCAGCCAGTGGGCCGCGGGGGGCTCCTACGAGCAGTACTTC.